A selection of T cell receptor beta chains follows, all from one sample in a study of a mutant IDH1 vaccine in newly diagnosed glioma. No antigen has been assigned to these receptors. This table comes from immunoSEQ multiplex PCR, and its TCRdb copy is limited to in-frame clones, with some not included. Here the sample spans about 24,000 clones, roughly 87% being singletons. The source was PBMCs, collected from a glioma patient whose treatment included an IDH1 peptide vaccine. These receptors all stem from a man in his forties with glioma. Some clones in this sample may be carry-over from other donors' samples. Both conserved end residues are part of each CDR3. The D gene is left open where the match is weak. Some rows mark clone size as missing; the rest say once, few, many or name a class of expanded clone.

>NA|NA|TRBV7-9|TRBJ1-2
CASSHGSAGYTF
TGTGCCAGCAGCCACGGTTCTGCGGGCTACACCTTC
>TRBD1|few|TRBV4-1|TRBJ1-1
CASSQVTGGRNTEAFF
TGCGCCAGCAGCCAAGTGACAGGGGGCCGGAACACTGAAGCTTTCTTT
>TRBD2|NA|TRBV10-3|TRBJ2-5
CAIKGLAEAGTQYF
TGTGCCATCAAGGGACTAGCGGAGGCGGGGACCCAGTACTTC
>NA|few|TRBV19|TRBJ1-2
CASSPRNYGYTF
TGTGCCAGTAGTCCAAGGAACTATGGCTACACCTTC
>NA|once|TRBV19|TRBJ1-5
CASSPLGSNQPQHF
TGTGCCAGTAGCCCACTGGGCAGCAATCAGCCCCAGCATTTT
>TRBD2|once|TRBV11-3|TRBJ2-3
CASSDSGLGGGDTQYF
TGTGCCAGCAGCGATAGTGGACTAGGCGGTGGAGATACGCAGTATTTT
>TRBD1|NA|TRBV5-6|TRBJ1-2
CASSSRQGNYGYTF
TGTGCCAGCAGCTCTCGACAGGGGAACTATGGCTACACCTTC
>TRBD1|NA|TRBV2|TRBJ1-6
CASTSPGQGTYNSPLHF
TGTGCCAGCACATCACCGGGACAGGGAACCTATAATTCACCCCTCCACTTT
>TRBD2|NA|TRBV4-1|TRBJ2-7
CASSQWLAGGLDRDEQYF
TGCGCCAGCAGCCAGTGGCTAGCGGGGGGCCTCGATCGTGACGAGCAGTACTTC
>NA|once|TRBV10-2|TRBJ1-1
CASSPFITGIWDTEAFF
TGCGCCAGCAGCCCTTTTATTACAGGGATATGGGACACTGAAGCTTTCTTT
>TRBD1|NA|TRBV5-1|TRBJ1-1
CASSPGTANTEAFF
TGCGCCAGCAGCCCTGGGACAGCTAACACTGAAGCTTTCTTT
>NA|NA|TRBV5-1|TRBJ2-7
CASSPGGGHLSYEQYF
TGCGCCAGCTCCCCGGGTGGGGGACACCTCTCCTACGAGCAGTACTTC
>NA|NA|TRBV19|TRBJ1-1
CASSIETVWGTEAFF
TGTGCCAGTAGTATAGAAACGGTATGGGGCACTGAAGCTTTCTTT
>TRBD1|NA|TRBV7-8|TRBJ1-1
CASSETGRTEAFF
TGTGCCAGCAGCGAGACAGGGAGGACTGAAGCTTTCTTT
>TRBD2|NA|TRBV5-1|TRBJ2-3
CASSLYGGGPADTQYF
TGCGCCAGCAGCTTGTACGGCGGGGGGCCCGCAGATACGCAGTATTTT
>NA|NA|TRBV10-3|TRBJ1-1
CAISEAGGRGEAFF
TGTGCCATCAGTGAGGCCGGGGGGAGGGGTGAAGCTTTCTTT
>NA|once|TRBV5-5|TRBJ2-5
CASSLVGKETQYF
TGTGCCAGCAGCTTGGTAGGGAAAGAGACCCAGTACTTC
>TRBD2|NA|TRBV6-4|TRBJ2-3
CASSEGGGDTDTQYF
TGTGCCAGCAGTGAGGGCGGGGGAGACACAGATACGCAGTATTTT
>NA|NA|TRBV19|TRBJ1-5
CATSGDGNQPQHF
TGTGCCACCTCGGGGGACGGCAATCAGCCCCAGCATTTT
>TRBD2|NA|TRBV6-5|TRBJ2-5
CASSLTTSGGETQYF
TGTGCCAGCAGTTTAACGACTAGCGGGGGAGAGACCCAGTACTTC
>TRBD1|NA|TRBV6-5|TRBJ1-1
CATAREGAMEAFF
TGTGCCACCGCAAGGGAGGGGGCAATGGAAGCTTTCTTT
>TRBD1|few|TRBV7-9|TRBJ1-1
CASSLTGYVDTEAFF
TGTGCCAGCAGCTTGACAGGGTACGTGGACACTGAAGCTTTCTTT
>NA|NA|TRBV28|TRBJ1-5
CASSLTGGGQPQHF
TGTGCCAGCAGTTTGACAGGAGGTGGCCAGCCCCAGCATTTT
>NA|NA|TRBV13|TRBJ2-7
CASSSGPNKFYEQYF
TGTGCCAGCAGCTCGGGCCCTAATAAGTTCTACGAGCAGTACTTC
>NA|once|TRBV9|TRBJ1-1
CASSLLTSSEAFF
TGTGCCAGCAGCCTTCTGACCTCTTCTGAAGCTTTCTTT
>TRBD1|NA|TRBV2|TRBJ1-5
CASSVEDREGQPQHF
TGTGCCAGCAGTGTTGAGGACAGGGAGGGTCAGCCCCAGCATTTT
>NA|NA|TRBV7-9|TRBJ1-6
CASSPSGVYNSPLHF
TGTGCCAGCAGCCCCTCCGGGGTCTATAATTCACCCCTCCACTTT
>NA|NA|TRBV4-3|TRBJ2-5
CASSQDSSRETQYF
TGCGCCAGCAGCCAAGATAGTAGCAGAGAGACCCAGTACTTC
>NA|once|TRBV4-3|TRBJ2-5
CASSQDTEQQETQYF
TGCGCCAGCAGCCAAGATACTGAGCAACAAGAGACCCAGTACTTC
>TRBD2|NA|TRBV7-9|TRBJ2-2
CASSDPTSGESNTGELFF
TGTGCCAGCAGCGATCCGACTAGCGGGGAGTCGAACACCGGGGAGCTGTTTTTT
>NA|NA|TRBV7-2|TRBJ2-7
CASSLGNEQYF
TGTGCCAGCAGCTTAGGTAACGAGCAGTACTTC
>NA|NA|TRBV10-1|TRBJ2-1
CARGMGVDEQFF
TGCGCCAGAGGGATGGGGGTGGATGAGCAGTTCTTC
>NA|NA|TRBV7-2|TRBJ2-5
CASSSFPPGPRETQYF
TGTGCCAGCAGCTCATTTCCCCCGGGGCCTCGGGAGACCCAGTACTTC
>TRBD1|NA|TRBV2|TRBJ1-3
CASSEEGANGNTIYF
TGTGCCAGCAGTGAGGAGGGGGCTAATGGAAACACCATATATTTT
>NA|NA|TRBV7-6|TRBJ2-7
CASSSGEAYEQYF
TGTGCCAGCAGCTCAGGGGAGGCCTACGAGCAGTACTTC
>TRBD2|NA|TRBV9|TRBJ2-3
CASSPGGSTDTQYF
TGTGCCAGCAGCCCGGGGGGAAGCACAGATACGCAGTATTTT
>TRBD1|once|TRBV19|TRBJ1-2
CASSRDRVPVRDDGYTF
TGTGCCAGTAGTAGGGACAGGGTCCCGGTGAGAGATGATGGCTACACCTTC
>TRBD1|NA|TRBV29-1|TRBJ1-6
CSVSGQGGSPLHF
TGCAGCGTTTCGGGACAGGGGGGTTCACCCCTCCACTTT
>TRBD1|NA|TRBV5-8|TRBJ2-7
CASSFFDRGGEQYF
TGTGCCAGCAGCTTTTTCGACAGGGGGGGCGAGCAGTACTTC
>TRBD1|few|TRBV29-1|TRBJ1-1
CSVSKDRGMNTEAFF
TGCAGCGTTTCCAAGGACAGGGGCATGAACACTGAAGCTTTCTTT
>TRBD1|NA|TRBV5-1|TRBJ2-1
CASSLLTGGYNEQFF
TGCGCCAGCAGCTTGCTGACAGGGGGCTACAATGAGCAGTTCTTC
>NA|NA|TRBV6-6|TRBJ2-1
CASSYALVQQFF
TGTGCCAGCAGTTACGCATTGGTTCAGCAGTTCTTC
>TRBD2|NA|TRBV11-2|TRBJ2-2
CASSPQLAGNTGELFF
TGTGCCAGCAGCCCGCAACTAGCGGGGAACACCGGGGAGCTGTTTTTT
>TRBD2|NA|TRBV9|TRBJ2-3
CASSVLVSGGTDTQYF
TGTGCCAGCAGCGTCCTCGTTAGCGGGGGCACAGATACGCAGTATTTT
>NA|NA|TRBV2|TRBJ1-5
CASSDGTHSNQPQHF
TGTGCCAGCAGTGACGGGACCCATAGCAATCAGCCCCAGCATTTT
>NA|NA|TRBV2|TRBJ1-1
CASSPDSLGIEAFF
TGTGCCAGCAGCCCGGACTCCTTGGGGATTGAAGCTTTCTTT
>TRBD1|NA|TRBV6-1|TRBJ2-6
CASSETGAGANVLTF
TGTGCCAGCAGTGAAACAGGGGCCGGGGCCAACGTCCTGACTTTC